These 23 T cell receptor beta chains originate from one sample sequenced in a study of shared clonotypes between healthy human individuals. Sequencing used immunoSEQ multiplex PCR; TCRdb keeps in-frame clones, though not all of them. Of about 730,000 clones listed, around 77% are singletons. Sequencing was carried out using memory CD4+ T cells sorted from blood. Noted subset: CD45RA-negative fraction. Receptors were obtained from a woman in her thirties in good health.

V gene TRBV28 combines with J gene TRBJ1-2, with D possibly matching TRBD1 (6 bases). The CDR3 has 16 amino acids. The V end was cut by 2 bases, the J end by 1 base, with 14 bases between. CDR1 and CDR2 (germline): MDHEN, SYDVKM. CDR3 sequence: CASSLVGANINYGYTF. In nucleotides, the CDR3 is TGTGCCAGCAGTTTAGTGGGGGCGAACATTAACTATGGCTACACCTTC.

V usage is TRBV28 and J usage is TRBJ2-5; unclear D gene. The CDR3 runs to 15 residues. The V end lost 3 bases, the J end lost 0 bases, and 11 bases lay between the germline ends. Germline lookup yields CDR1 MDHEN and CDR2 SYDVKM. This CDR3 is CASSFGSKYQETQYF. Here the CDR3 DNA reads TGTGCCAGCAGTTTTGGCAGCAAGTACCAAGAGACCCAGTACTTC.

The rearrangement links TRBV20-1 to TRBJ1-1, with D unclear. There are 11 residues in the CDR3. The germline V gene encodes CDR1 DFQATT and CDR2 SNEGSKA (reference sequence). V was pared by 0 bases and J by 4 bases, with 3 bases between. The CDR3 DNA reads as TGCAGTGCTAGAGAGGGCACTGAAGCTTTCTTT. It is translated as CSAREGTEAFF.

The chain has TRBV30 and TRBJ1-2; no clear D. Germline V gives CDR1 GTSNPN, CDR2 SVGIG (reference sequence). V shed 3 bases and J shed 2 bases, with 13 bases lying between them. The CDR3 runs 14 residues. CDR3: CAWREGGSNYGYTF. CDR3 DNA sequence: TGTGCCTGGAGAGAGGGAGGATCGAACTATGGCTACACCTTC.

V usage is TRBV27 and J usage is TRBJ1-1, with D tentatively TRBD1 (6 bases). The CDR3 spans 14 residues. Trimming removed 5 bases at V and 2 bases at J, with 12 bases between. Per the germline V gene, CDR1 is MNHEY and CDR2 is SMNVEV (reference sequence). The CDR3, as DNA: TGTGCCAGCAGTCACCGACAGGCAAACACTGAAGCTTTCTTT. Its translation: CASSHRQANTEAFF.

The J gene is TRBJ2-5, the V gene TRBV4-2; 8 bases line up with TRBD2. CDR1 is LGHNA, CDR2 YNFKEQ, per germline. This CDR3 is built from 16 residues. V was pared by 3 bases and J by 4 bases, with 10 bases of the junction left unmatched. The CDR3 DNA reads TGTGCCAGCAGCCAGGGAGGCCAGCGGGAGTTAGAGACCCAGTACTTC. Translation: CASSQGGQRELETQYF.

This chain uses TRBV28 with TRBJ2-1, with 12 bases that match TRBD2. CDR3 length: 15 amino acids. J gave up 7 bases and V 3 bases, and 4 bases lay outside the gene matches. Per the germline V gene, CDR1 is MDHEN and CDR2 is SYDVKM. In nucleotides, the CDR3 is TGTGCCAGCAGTTTGAGACTAGCGGGAGTTAATGAGCAGTTCTTC. Translated, it gives CASSLRLAGVNEQFF.

This chain links TRBV15 with TRBJ1-2; D remains ambiguous. Trimming left V 4 bases short and J 4 bases short, with 13 bases between. The germline V gene encodes CDR1 LNHNV and CDR2 YYDKDF (reference sequence). This CDR3 is built from 14 residues. DNA for the CDR3: TGTGCCACCAGCACCATAGACGGACCCTATGGCTACACCTTC. Translating gives CATSTIDGPYGYTF.

The V call is TRBV5-8, the J call TRBJ2-3, with 12 nucleotides matching TRBD1. This CDR3 is 17 amino acids long. CDR1 is SGHTS and CDR2 is YDEGEE in the germline V gene. The junction had 6 bases not matched to a gene; V was cut back by 4 bases and J by 0 bases. CDR3 nucleotides: TGTGCCAGCAGCGGGACAGGGGGCTTTGTAAGCACAGATACGCAGTATTTT. Translating it yields CASSGTGGFVSTDTQYF.

The chain employs TRBV30 and TRBJ1-5, with D hard to call. The CDR3 runs 13 residues. The germline V and J ends were trimmed by 2 bases and 3 bases, with 8 bases remaining between them. CDR1 is GTSNPN, CDR2 SVGIG, per germline (reference sequence). The CDR3 sequence: CAWSPQDNQPQHF. As DNA, the CDR3 is TGTGCCTGGAGTCCTCAGGACAATCAGCCCCAGCATTTT.

V and J are TRBV19 and TRBJ1-2; maybe TRBD1 (5 bases). Trimming removed 1 base at V and 0 bases at J, with 9 bases between. The CDR3 runs 15 residues. Germline V gene data show CDR1 as LNHDA and CDR2 as SQIVND (reference sequence). CDR3 sequence (DNA): TGTGCCAGTAGTATAGTCGCGACAGCTAACTATGGCTACACCTTC. Its protein product is CASSIVATANYGYTF.

This clone was seen ten or more times. The V and J genes are TRBV28 and TRBJ1-5, with 9 bases that match TRBD1. Germline V lookup: CDR1 MDHEN, CDR2 SYDVKM. The CDR3 totals 14 residues. V shed 7 bases and J 7 bases; nucleotides not matched to a gene: 8. CDR3 nucleotides: TGTGCCAGCAACATACAGGGGGCTGGGCAGCCCCAGCATTTT. This sequence encodes CASNIQGAGQPQHF.

The chain is built from TRBV10-1 and TRBJ2-2; D ambiguous. This CDR3 contains 15 residues. The germline V gene has CDR1 WNHNN and CDR2 SYGVQD (reference sequence). V was trimmed by 3 bases and J by 1 base, leaving 9 bases between them. The DNA for the CDR3 is TGCGCCAGCAGTGATAATAGCCTGAACACCGGGGAGCTGTTTTTT. Amino acids: CASSDNSLNTGELFF.

V is TRBV7-2 and J is TRBJ1-1; D is ambiguous. Germline V gene lookup returns CDR1 SGHTA and CDR2 FQGNSA. This CDR3 is built from 15 residues. Trimming removed 1 base from V and 3 bases from J, with 12 bases in between. The CDR3 sequence is CASSLDASADTEAFF. CDR3 DNA: TGTGCCAGCAGCTTAGATGCGAGTGCGGACACTGAAGCTTTCTTT.

The gene calls are TRBV7-2 and TRBJ2-1; no clear D gene. Per the germline V gene, CDR1 is SGHTA and CDR2 is FQGNSA. The CDR3 contains 14 residues. V lost 5 bases to trimming and J lost 3 bases, with 11 bases between them. CDR3 residues: CASSPSSIYNEQFF. The DNA for the CDR3 is TGTGCCAGCAGCCCCTCTTCAATCTACAATGAGCAGTTCTTC.

The V call is TRBV7-9, the J call TRBJ2-2; 8 bases are shared with TRBD1. CDR3 size: 16 residues. J gave up 4 bases and V 4 bases, and 8 bases lay outside the gene matches. CDR1 and CDR2 (germline): SEHNR, FQNEAQ (reference sequence). The CDR3 protein is CASSWPRTGTTGELFF. For the CDR3, the DNA is TGTGCCAGCAGCTGGCCCCGGACAGGGACCACCGGGGAGCTGTTTTTT.

The V call is TRBV18, the J call TRBJ1-2; D call uncertain. Per germline, CDR1 KGHSH and CDR2 LQKENI. This CDR3 has 15 residues. Trimming removed 2 bases at V and 3 bases at J, with 13 bases between. CDR3 in amino acids: CASSPVEILDYGYTF. The CDR3 bases are TGTGCCAGCTCACCAGTGGAGATCCTGGACTATGGCTACACCTTC.

Of note for this clone: Distinct nucleotide sequences in the sample also encode this CDR3. This chain uses TRBV2 with TRBJ1-5; D is ambiguous. V gave up 4 bases and J gave up 4 bases, with 5 bases separating them. The length of the CDR3 is 12 residues. Germline CDR1 is SNHLY and CDR2 is FYNNEI. CDR3 DNA sequence: TGTGCCAGCAGTGCATTTAATCAGCCCCAGCATTTT. Translated, it gives CASSAFNQPQHF.

This clone was seen a handful of times. This rearrangement joins TRBV5-1 to TRBJ1-2, with D possibly matching TRBD1 (5 bases). V was trimmed by 4 bases and J by 3 bases, leaving 13 bases between them. The CDR3 has 14 amino acids. Looked up from germline, CDR1 is SGHRS and CDR2 is YFSETQ. CDR3 DNA: TGCGCCAGCAGCGCCGCAGGGCTCGACTATGGCTACACCTTC. It yields the protein CASSAAGLDYGYTF.

The chain links TRBV9 to TRBJ2-6, with D possibly being TRBD1 or TRBD2 (5 bases each). V was shortened by 0 bases and J by 0 bases, with 10 bases between the two germline ends. The CDR3 has 17 residues. Germline assignment: CDR1 SGDLS and CDR2 YYNGEE. Written as DNA, the CDR3 is TGTGCCAGCAGCGTAGGAGCAGGGACCTCTGGGGCCAACGTCCTGACTTTC. It codes for CASSVGAGTSGANVLTF.

This clone appeared once. Mismatch with germline at one junction end may stem from a read error. The genes are TRBV7-2 and TRBJ2-5; 12 nucleotides line up with TRBD2. Looked up from germline, CDR1 is SGHTA and CDR2 is FQGNSA. CDR3 length: 18 residues. Written as DNA, the CDR3 is TGTGCCAGCAGCCTAGCGGGAGGGTCCGGGGGGCCCCAAGAGACCCAGTACTTC. This encodes CASSLAGGSGGPQETQYF.

V gene TRBV5-6 combines with J gene TRBJ1-2; a possible D gene is TRBD1 (5 bases). V gave up 4 bases and J gave up 4 bases, with 14 bases separating them. Per the germline V gene, CDR1 is SGHDT and CDR2 is YYEEEE. The CDR3 spans 14 residues. CDR3: CASSPRGLGYGYTF. The CDR3 DNA follows: TGTGCCAGCAGCCCAAGGGGCTTAGGCTATGGCTACACCTTC.

The rearrangement links TRBV6-6 to TRBJ2-7; D is possibly TRBD1 or TRBD2 (5 bases each). Germline V CDR1 and CDR2: MNHNY, SVGAGI (reference sequence). The CDR3 consists of 14 residues. Trimming took off 0 bases at V and 4 bases at J, with 10 bases between the two ends. The CDR3: CASSYSNGGYEQYF. The CDR3 DNA is TGTGCCAGCAGTTACTCGAATGGGGGTTACGAGCAGTACTTC.